The clone carrying this TCR beta chain came up a few times. Germline loops: CDR1 SNHLY, CDR2 FYNNEI. The V gene lost 5 bases and the J gene lost 0 bases, with 11 bases spanning the gap. The CDR3 extends over 14 amino acids. In the study's own analysis: Amplification from reference gene primers served as the basis for estimated nucleated cell counts. Assay used: immunoSEQ multiplex PCR; TCRdb lists only in-frame clones, some missing. D and trimming come from the DNA, and the V and J calls and clone size come from that table. The sample includes 200,000 to 250,000 clones, approximately 83% of them seen just once. The data derive from a study of blood T cell repertoires in COVID-19. Recruits, aged roughly 18 to 95 years, lived in around 24 US areas. Assignments of participants to cohorts depended upon their own reported clinical history.

The TCR comes from a woman aged 40 to 50 with acute COVID-19. The genes are TRBV2 and TRBJ2-7; D perhaps matches TRBD2 (6 bases). The sample was PBMCs or T cells enriched from blood (not recorded which). CDR3 protein: CASSSGLNSYEQYF. The CDR3 nucleotides are TGTGCCAGCAGTTCGGGACTCAACTCCTACGAGCAGTACTTC.